This is a list of T cell receptor beta chains from one sample in a study of blood T cell repertoires in COVID-19. Sequenced by immunoSEQ multiplex PCR; TCRdb stores in-frame clones only, minus some. Of over 60,000 clones listed, roughly 90% are singletons. Specimen: peripheral blood. The receptors shown here come from a man between 60 and 70 years old with acute or convalescent COVID-19. The CDR3 runs from the conserved cysteine through the conserved F or W. Each record gives: clone size, V gene, J gene, D gene, CDR3 protein, CDR3 DNA. The D gene is left open where the match is weak. A clone size is listed for some rows: how often the clone was seen (once, few, many), or a class if it is expanded.

-,TRBV6-6,TRBJ1-5,-,CASSVQGDNQPQHF,TGTGCCAGCAGTGTACAGGGAGACAATCAGCCCCAGCATTTT
-,TRBV7-2,TRBJ1-2,-,CASSLVSTDYGYTF,TGTGCCAGCAGCTTAGTCTCGACTGATTATGGCTACACCTTC
-,TRBV5-8,TRBJ1-4,TRBD1,CASSLGTGFGSNEKLFF,TGTGCCAGCAGCCTCGGGACAGGGTTTGGGAGTAATGAAAAACTGTTTTTT
-,TRBV29-1,TRBJ1-2,-,CSVVQVYGYTF,TGCAGCGTTGTACAGGTCTATGGCTACACCTTC
-,TRBV10-3,TRBJ1-2,-,CAISDVRQGLYGYTF,TGTGCCATCAGTGATGTAAGGCAGGGACTCTATGGCTACACCTTC
-,TRBV19,TRBJ1-5,-,CASSPHGGGLSNQPQHF,TGTGCCAGTAGTCCCCATGGGGGGGGACTAAGCAATCAGCCCCAGCATTTT
-,TRBV24-1,TRBJ2-3,TRBD2,CATSGREGGTDTQYF,TGTGCCACCAGTGGCCGGGAGGGTGGCACAGATACGCAGTATTTT
-,TRBV6-6,TRBJ1-1,-,CASSYSETGNTEAFF,TGTGCCAGCAGTTACTCAGAGACAGGGAACACTGAAGCTTTCTTT
-,TRBV30,TRBJ2-3,-,CAWSLSSTDTQYF,TGTGCCTGGAGCCTAAGTAGCACAGATACGCAGTATTTT
-,TRBV9,TRBJ1-5,-,CASSPPGVGQPQHF,TGTGCCAGCAGCCCCCCGGGGGTAGGTCAGCCCCAGCATTTT
-,TRBV7-8,TRBJ1-1,TRBD1,CASSAGGFNTEAFF,TGTGCCAGCAGCGCAGGGGGTTTCAACACTGAAGCTTTCTTT
-,TRBV19,TRBJ1-2,-,CASTARVNYGYTF,TGTGCCAGTACAGCTAGAGTTAACTATGGCTACACCTTC
-,TRBV9,TRBJ2-1,-,CASSVSGISYNEQFF,TGTGCCAGCAGCGTATCGGGGATTTCCTACAATGAGCAGTTCTTC
once,TRBV29-1,TRBJ2-6,-,CSVLLVGSGANVLTF,TGCAGCGTCTTACTTGTCGGCTCTGGGGCCAACGTCCTGACTTTC
-,TRBV27,TRBJ1-4,-,CASSSLKGDNEKLFF,TGTGCCAGCAGTTCCCTTAAAGGGGATAATGAAAAACTGTTTTTT
-,TRBV28,TRBJ2-2,-,CASSFPGGSPGELFF,TGTGCCAGCAGTTTTCCGGGGGGCTCTCCCGGGGAGCTGTTTTTT
-,TRBV6-1,TRBJ2-1,-,CASSDPAGPPIYNEQFF,TGTGCCAGCAGTGACCCCGCGGGTCCTCCCATTTACAATGAGCAGTTCTTC
-,TRBV10-3,TRBJ1-5,-,CAISPGGGNQPQHF,TGTGCCATCAGTCCGGGGGGGGGCAATCAGCCCCAGCATTTT
-,TRBV11-2,TRBJ1-2,-,CASSLMGANYGYTF,TGTGCCAGCAGCTTGATGGGGGCCAACTATGGCTACACCTTC
-,TRBV7-9,TRBJ1-1,TRBD1,CASSFSGTGRPFF,TGTGCCAGCAGCTTTTCCGGGACAGGGCGACCTTTCTTT
-,TRBV9,TRBJ1-4,TRBD1,CASSQQGSNEKLFF,TGTGCCAGCAGCCAACAGGGGTCTAATGAAAAACTGTTTTTT
-,TRBV24-1,TRBJ1-2,TRBD1,CATSEQGAPGYTF,TGTGCCACCAGCGAACAGGGGGCGCCTGGCTACACCTTC
-,TRBV7-2,TRBJ1-4,-,CASSLGGRPNEKLFF,TGTGCCAGCAGCTTGGGGGGGCGGCCTAATGAAAAACTGTTTTTT
-,TRBV12-5,TRBJ2-3,-,CASGLVWTSTDTQYF,TGTGCTAGTGGTTTGGTATGGACTAGCACAGATACGCAGTATTTT
-,TRBV7-6,TRBJ1-6,-,CASSSRGDSPLHF,TGTGCCAGCAGCTCAAGAGGTGATTCACCCCTCCACTTT
-,TRBV27,TRBJ2-5,-,CASTPLGGAETQYF,TGTGCCAGCACCCCCCTTGGGGGGGCCGAGACCCAGTACTTC
-,TRBV5-1,TRBJ1-1,TRBD1,CASSSGQGATEAFF,TGCGCCAGCAGCTCTGGACAGGGAGCCACTGAAGCTTTCTTT
-,TRBV14,TRBJ1-5,-,CASSQAREGRNQPQHF,TGTGCCAGCAGCCAAGCCCGGGAAGGCCGCAATCAGCCCCAGCATTTT